The 25 T cell receptor beta chains below were found in one sample sequenced in a study of CD8 T cells in Susac syndrome. An amount of RNA that ranged from roughly 0.45 to 1 ug was reverse transcribed with random hexamers. TCRdb redid the calling of the immunoSEQ multiplex PCR reads with MiXCR, one entry per CDR3 protein. Of more than 70,000 distinct CDR3 sequences in the sample, approximately 93% were seen once. Sequencing input: CD8+ T cells from PBMCs. The receptor source for this set is a human donor with Susac syndrome.

This sequence joins TRBV4-1 and TRBJ1-2; D remains ambiguous. The CDR3 consists of 14 residues. V was clipped by 5 bases and J by 2 bases, with 12 bases between them. The germline CDR1 and CDR2 sequences are MGHRA and YSYEKL. CDR3 sequence: CASSSRQGNYGYTF. CDR3 DNA: TGCGCCAGCAGCTCTCGTCAAGGCAACTATGGCTACACCTTC.

The chain has TRBV2 and TRBJ2-3; possible D gene TRBD1, 5 bases. The CDR3 is 15 amino acids. The V and J ends lost 7 bases and 4 bases respectively, with 18 bases between them. Germline V lookup: CDR1 SNHLY, CDR2 FYNNEI. The CDR3 sequence is CASNLRQFPPDTQYF. CDR3 DNA sequence: TGTGCCAGCAACCTCCGACAGTTCCCGCCAGATACGCAGTATTTT.

This chain links TRBV30 with TRBJ2-1; D is undetermined. The V gene lost 2 bases and the J gene lost 4 bases, with 6 bases spanning the gap. The CDR3 spans 12 residues. Per germline, CDR1 GTSNPN and CDR2 SVGIG (reference sequence). The CDR3 nucleotides are TGTGCCTGGAGTCCCGGTTACAATGAGCAGTTCTTC. Amino acid sequence: CAWSPGYNEQFF.

The chain has TRBV2 and TRBJ1-5; the D is unclear. CDR3 size: 12 residues. Germline-derived CDR1 and CDR2 are SNHLY and FYNNEI. The germline V and J ends were trimmed by 5 bases and 7 bases, with 9 bases remaining between them. CDR3 coding DNA: TGTGCCAGCAGTACGGGTGGCCAGCCCCAGCATTTT. It yields the protein CASSTGGQPQHF.

This chain links TRBV28 with TRBJ1-4; D unclear. CDR1 is MDHEN, CDR2 SYDVKM, per germline. The CDR3 runs to 14 residues. Between the trimmed V and J ends, which lost 1 base and 7 bases, there was a span of 10 bases. CDR3 nucleotides: TGTGCCAGCAGTTTATTGATGGGAAGTGAAAAACTGTTTTTT. Protein: CASSLLMGSEKLFF.

This rearrangement joins TRBV29-1 to TRBJ2-7; 14 bases map to TRBD2. Germline CDR1 SQVTM, CDR2 ANQGSEA. The CDR3 sequence is 16 residues long. After removal of 4 bases from V and 5 bases from J, the junction contained 10 bases not matched to a gene. The CDR3 loop is CSVGSRGLAGENEQYF. The CDR3 bases are TGCAGCGTTGGGAGCCGGGGACTAGCGGGGGAGAACGAGCAGTACTTC.

The chain couples TRBV9 to TRBJ1-4; 9 bases are a match to TRBD1. V shed 0 bases, J shed 5 bases, and the junction held 2 bases outside the gene matches. CDR1 is SGDLS, CDR2 YYNGEE, per germline. The CDR3 has 15 amino acids. The CDR3 DNA reads TGTGCCAGCAGCGTAGAAGACAGGGGGAATGAAAAACTGTTTTTT. This codes for CASSVEDRGNEKLFF.

This chain joins TRBV4-1 and TRBJ1-1; D remains unclear. Trimming took off 1 base at V and 1 base at J, with 4 bases between the two ends. Germline CDR1 MGHRA, CDR2 YSYEKL. The CDR3 is 13 residues long. The CDR3 here is CASSQGWNTEAFF. The CDR3 region has the DNA TGCGCCAGCAGCCAAGGATGGAACACTGAAGCTTTCTTT.

The rearrangement joins TRBV4-3 to TRBJ2-7; 8 bases line up with TRBD1. The ends lost 4 bases at V and 6 bases at J; junction bases unmatched: 8. CDR1 and CDR2 (germline): LGHNA, YSLEER. The CDR3 consists of 14 residues. The CDR3 DNA follows: TGCGCCAGCAGCCCCGACAGGGGAAAGGGCGAGCAGTACTTC. Amino acid sequence: CASSPDRGKGEQYF.

V usage is TRBV9 and J usage is TRBJ2-3; D call uncertain. This CDR3 contains 15 residues. Germline values: CDR1 SGDLS, CDR2 YYNGEE. V shed 0 bases and J shed 2 bases, with 10 bases lying between them. CDR3 sequence: CASSVARQSTDTQYF. The CDR3, as DNA: TGTGCCAGCAGCGTAGCTCGGCAGTCCACAGATACGCAGTATTTT.

The rearrangement uses TRBV12-3 or TRBV12-4 and TRBJ2-7; maybe TRBD1 (6 bases). V was pared by 6 bases and J by 6 bases, with 18 bases between. The CDR3 runs 14 residues. The CDR3: CASRTGSRISEQYF. CDR3 DNA: TGTGCCAGCAGAACAGGGTCCCGGATCTCCGAGCAGTACTTC.

This chain connects TRBV30 to TRBJ2-3; possible D gene TRBD2, 5 bases. CDR1 is GTSNPN, CDR2 SVGIG, per germline (reference sequence). CDR3 length: 12 amino acids. Trimming removed 5 bases from V and 8 bases from J, with 14 bases in between. CDR3 coding DNA: TGTGCCTGGTTTGGCCCGGCGGGTACGCAGTATTTT. It codes for CAWFGPAGTQYF.

J is TRBJ2-5 and V is TRBV9; the D gene is possibly TRBD2 (6 bases). Germline V lookup: CDR1 SGDLS, CDR2 YYNGEE. This CDR3 comprises 14 residues. V lost 0 bases and J 1 base, leaving 7 bases between the germline ends. The CDR3 bases are TGTGCCAGCAGCGTAGGCGGGACCCAAGAGACCCAGTACTTC. Translation gives CASSVGGTQETQYF. The whole variable domain, remainder taken from reference TRBV9 and TRBJ2-5, is DSGVTQTPKHLITATGQRVTLRCSPRSGDLSVYWYQQSLDQGLQFLIQYYNGEERAKGNILERFSAQQFPDLHSELNLSSLELGDSALYFCASSVGGTQETQYFGPGTRLLVL.

The V gene is TRBV7-9, the J gene TRBJ1-1, with D unresolved. Looked up from germline, CDR1 is SEHNR and CDR2 is FQNEAQ (reference sequence). V was trimmed by 8 bases and J by 3 bases, leaving 16 bases between them. CDR3 length: 14 residues. The CDR3 region is CASGVARVHTEAFF. Written as DNA, the CDR3 is TGTGCCAGCGGAGTGGCGCGGGTTCACACTGAAGCTTTCTTT.

The genes are TRBV9 and TRBJ1-6, with 10 bases matching TRBD1. Germline loops: CDR1 SGDLS, CDR2 YYNGEE. The CDR3 loop spans 15 amino acids. V dropped 3 bases and J dropped 7; count of bases not matched to a gene: 4. CDR3 loop: CASSEAGQGNSPLHF. For the CDR3, the DNA is TGTGCCAGCAGCGAAGCGGGACAGGGGAATTCACCCCTCCACTTT. Full variable domain (missing parts from reference TRBV9 and TRBJ1-6): DSGVTQTPKHLITATGQRVTLRCSPRSGDLSVYWYQQSLDQGLQFLIQYYNGEERAKGNILERFSAQQFPDLHSELNLSSLELGDSALYFCASSEAGQGNSPLHFGNGTRLTVT.

The chain joins TRBV2 to TRBJ1-3; a weak D match, TRBD1 (6 bases). V lost 10 bases to trimming and J lost 9 bases, with 16 bases between them. This CDR3 is built from 12 residues. Germline CDR1 SNHLY, CDR2 FYNNEI. This chain's CDR3 is CAIHQGPGTIYF. Here the CDR3 DNA reads TGTGCCATCCACCAGGGGCCGGGCACCATATATTTT.

This clonotype came up once. V is TRBV27 and J is TRBJ2-1, with D possibly being TRBD1 (5 bases). The V and J ends lost 3 bases and 2 bases respectively, with 8 bases between them. The CDR3 totals 14 residues. CDR1 and CDR2 from the germline V gene are MNHEY and SMNVEV (reference sequence). In DNA form, the CDR3 reads TGTGCCAGCAGTTTGGGCAGGGCCTACAATGAGCAGTTCTTC. Translated: CASSLGRAYNEQFF.

The gene calls are TRBV9 and TRBJ2-3, with D unresolved. Looked up from germline, CDR1 is SGDLS and CDR2 is YYNGEE. V lost 6 bases to trimming and J lost 7 bases, with 12 bases between them. The length of the CDR3 is 12 residues. The CDR3 loop is CASISVSNTQYF. CDR3 bases: TGTGCCAGCATCAGCGTGAGTAATACGCAGTATTTT.

The chain carries TRBV20-1 and TRBJ2-2; TRBD1 agrees at 7 bases. The germline V gene has CDR1 DFQATT and CDR2 SNEGSKA (reference sequence). Trimming cost V 3 bases and J 1 base; bases outside gene matches: 8. CDR3 length: 16 amino acids. Written as DNA, the CDR3 is TGCAGTGCTAGTACAAGAGGGACAGAGAACACCGGGGAGCTGTTTTTT. Residues: CSASTRGTENTGELFF.

The rearrangement uses TRBV24-1 and TRBJ2-1; possible D gene TRBD2, 5 bases. The CDR3 covers 16 residues. With 1 base removed from V and 3 bases from J, the gap between germline ends came to 12 bases. Germline values: CDR1 KGHDR, CDR2 SFDVKD. The CDR3 nucleotides are TGTGCCACCAGTGATTTTCGGCGGAGCGGCTACAATGAGCAGTTCTTC. The encoded protein is CATSDFRRSGYNEQFF.

CDR3 sequence: CASSVSRNRVNTEAFF. CDR3 coding DNA: TGTGCCAGCAGCGTCTCCCGGAACCGCGTGAACACTGAAGCTTTCTTT. The chain joins TRBV9 to TRBJ1-1, with D unclear. Trimming cost V 2 bases and J 0 bases, with 14 bases left between them. The CDR3 loop spans 16 amino acids. Germline values: CDR1 SGDLS, CDR2 YYNGEE. The entire variable domain, with the rest obtained from reference TRBV9 and TRBJ1-1, is as follows: DSGVTQTPKHLITATGQRVTLRCSPRSGDLSVYWYQQSLDQGLQFLIQYYNGEERAKGNILERFSAQQFPDLHSELNLSSLELGDSALYFCASSVSRNRVNTEAFFGQGTRLTVV.

The chain uses TRBV29-1 and TRBJ2-1; D assignment may be TRBD1 or TRBD2 (5 bases each). This CDR3 region has 12 residues. Per the germline V gene, CDR1 is SQVTM and CDR2 is ANQGSEA. Trimming took off 4 bases at V and 7 bases at J, with 11 bases between the two ends. The CDR3 DNA follows: TGCAGCGTTGTTGGGGGTGGTAATGAGCAGTTCTTC. It specifies CSVVGGGNEQFF.

This chain connects TRBV9 to TRBJ1-6; D not certain. The ends were cut back, 2 bases at V and 5 bases at J, with 11 bases in the middle. Germline-derived CDR1 and CDR2 are SGDLS and YYNGEE. The CDR3 loop spans 15 amino acids. The CDR3 DNA reads as TGTGCCAGCAGCGTGGGAGGGAAGCATAATTCACCCCTCCACTTT. Residues: CASSVGGKHNSPLHF.

The CDR3, as DNA: TGTGCCAGCGGACCGGGACAGGACTACGAGCAGTACTTC. Translating gives CASGPGQDYEQYF. The rearrangement links TRBV27 to TRBJ2-7; 8 nucleotides match TRBD1. V shed 8 bases and J 3 bases; nucleotides not matched to a gene: 6. CDR3 length equals 13 residues. Looked up from germline, CDR1 is MNHEY and CDR2 is SMNVEV (reference sequence).

The chain employs TRBV6-2 or TRBV6-3 and TRBJ2-7, with D possibly matching TRBD2 (6 bases). Trimming took 1 base from V and 1 from J, leaving 11 bases between them. There are 15 residues in the CDR3. Germline CDR1 MNHEY, CDR2 SVGEGT. CDR3 coding DNA: TGTGCCAGCAGTTACTTGGCGGGAAATTCCTACGAGCAGTACTTC. Protein sequence: CASSYLAGNSYEQYF.